A selection of T cell receptor beta chains follows, all from one sample in a study of T-cell memory formation after mild COVID-19. Using its own MiXCR run on the 5' RACE reads, TCRdb lists one record per CDR3 protein. The sample yields hundreds of thousands of distinct CDR3 sequences, 15% seen once. The sequencing input was PBMCs or a T cell subset sorted from them (not recorded which). The receptor source for this set is a man younger than 30 who had mild COVID-19 (a few samples of this study predate the infection). Cell type and time point are not known. Each CDR3 is given with its conserved first and last residue. Fields, in order: J gene, clone size, V gene, D gene, CDR3 protein, CDR3 DNA. A D gene is named only where the DNA matches it firmly. Not all rows give a size; the values are once, few, many and, for expanded clones, a class.

j_call: TRBJ1-2
clone_size: .
v_call: TRBV4-1
d_call: TRBD1
cdr3_aa: CASSQDLFWDSPYGYTF
cdr3_nt: TGCGCCAGCAGCCAAGATTTATTCTGGGACAGCCCCTATGGCTACACCTTC

j_call: TRBJ2-2
clone_size: .
v_call: TRBV4-3
d_call: .
cdr3_aa: CASSQDAHSGELFF
cdr3_nt: TGCGCCAGCAGCCAAGACGCACACTCCGGGGAGCTGTTTTTT

j_call: TRBJ1-1
clone_size: .
v_call: TRBV6-2/TRBV6-3
d_call: .
cdr3_aa: CASSSGLRYNTEAFF
cdr3_nt: TGTGCCAGCAGTTCGGGGCTCCGGTACAACACTGAAGCTTTCTTT

j_call: TRBJ2-5
clone_size: .
v_call: TRBV15
d_call: TRBD2
cdr3_aa: CATSRETSGATFGTQYF
cdr3_nt: TGTGCCACCAGCAGAGAAACGAGCGGGGCGACGTTTGGGACCCAGTACTTC

j_call: TRBJ2-5
clone_size: .
v_call: TRBV5-1
d_call: TRBD1
cdr3_aa: CASSFQGVGTQYF
cdr3_nt: TGCGCCAGCAGCTTTCAGGGGGTAGGGACCCAGTACTTC

j_call: TRBJ2-3
clone_size: .
v_call: TRBV10-3
d_call: TRBD1
cdr3_aa: CAIRSDRGGNTQYF
cdr3_nt: TGTGCCATCAGGTCCGACAGGGGGGGAAATACGCAGTATTTT

j_call: TRBJ1-4
clone_size: few
v_call: TRBV20-1
d_call: .
cdr3_aa: CSASKDEKLFF
cdr3_nt: TGCAGTGCTAGTAAGGATGAAAAACTGTTTTTT

j_call: TRBJ2-1
clone_size: few
v_call: TRBV12-3/TRBV12-4
d_call: .
cdr3_aa: CASSSTRGNEQFF
cdr3_nt: TGTGCCAGCAGTTCGACACGGGGGAATGAGCAGTTCTTC

j_call: TRBJ2-3
clone_size: .
v_call: TRBV7-6
d_call: TRBD2
cdr3_aa: CASTRGGSTDTQYF
cdr3_nt: TGTGCCAGCACCCGGGGAGGGAGCACAGATACGCAGTATTTT

j_call: TRBJ2-5
clone_size: .
v_call: TRBV28
d_call: TRBD1
cdr3_aa: CASSSGQGALLETQYF
cdr3_nt: TGTGCCAGCAGTTCCGGACAGGGGGCGCTTCTGGAGACCCAGTACTTC

j_call: TRBJ1-5
clone_size: .
v_call: TRBV4-2
d_call: .
cdr3_aa: CASSQGTRGNQPQHF
cdr3_nt: TGTGCCAGCAGCCAAGGGACACGTGGCAATCAGCCCCAGCATTTT

j_call: TRBJ2-1
clone_size: many
v_call: TRBV6-5
d_call: TRBD2
cdr3_aa: CASSYSGAGGALGQFF
cdr3_nt: TGTGCCAGCAGTTACTCGGGAGCGGGGGGCGCTTTGGGGCAGTTCTTC

j_call: TRBJ1-4
clone_size: few
v_call: TRBV5-1
d_call: .
cdr3_aa: CASSLALGLGEKLFF
cdr3_nt: TGCGCCAGCAGCTTGGCTCTGGGTCTCGGAGAAAAACTGTTTTTT

j_call: TRBJ2-1
clone_size: few
v_call: TRBV7-9
d_call: TRBD1
cdr3_aa: CASSLEGGPPYNEQFF
cdr3_nt: TGTGCCAGCAGCTTAGAAGGGGGCCCCCCCTACAATGAGCAGTTCTTC

j_call: TRBJ1-2
clone_size: .
v_call: TRBV11-1
d_call: .
cdr3_aa: CASSLGHQNYGYTF
cdr3_nt: TGTGCCAGCAGCTTAGGACATCAGAACTATGGCTACACCTTC

j_call: TRBJ2-2
clone_size: .
v_call: TRBV20-1
d_call: .
cdr3_aa: CSARRGAGELFF
cdr3_nt: TGCAGTGCTAGGAGGGGTGCCGGGGAGCTGTTTTTT

j_call: TRBJ1-1
clone_size: few
v_call: TRBV4-3
d_call: TRBD1
cdr3_aa: CASSQDSAGGNTEAFF
cdr3_nt: TGCGCCAGCAGCCAAGATTCGGCAGGGGGTAACACTGAAGCTTTCTTT

j_call: TRBJ1-4
clone_size: .
v_call: TRBV20-1
d_call: TRBD1
cdr3_aa: CSARKRDRGVSEKLFF
cdr3_nt: TGCAGTGCTAGAAAACGGGACAGGGGGGTTTCCGAAAAACTGTTTTTT

j_call: TRBJ2-1
clone_size: .
v_call: TRBV12-3/TRBV12-4
d_call: TRBD1
cdr3_aa: CASKGTGSYNEQFF
cdr3_nt: TGTGCCAGCAAAGGGACAGGTTCCTACAATGAGCAGTTCTTC

j_call: TRBJ2-7
clone_size: .
v_call: TRBV4-3
d_call: .
cdr3_aa: CASSQGVSGGRYEQYF
cdr3_nt: TGCGCCAGCAGCCAAGGGGTTTCGGGGGGCCGGTACGAGCAGTACTTC

j_call: TRBJ2-5
clone_size: many
v_call: TRBV6-6
d_call: .
cdr3_aa: CASSRTIETQYF
cdr3_nt: TGTGCCAGCAGTAGGACCATCGAGACCCAGTACTTC

j_call: TRBJ1-2
clone_size: .
v_call: TRBV12-3/TRBV12-4
d_call: .
cdr3_aa: CASTRTPNYGYTF
cdr3_nt: TGTGCCAGCACCCGGACACCTAACTATGGCTACACCTTC

j_call: TRBJ1-1
clone_size: .
v_call: TRBV2
d_call: .
cdr3_aa: CASSEGQIYNTEAFF
cdr3_nt: TGTGCCAGCAGTGAAGGGCAGATTTATAACACTGAAGCTTTCTTT

j_call: TRBJ2-3
clone_size: few
v_call: TRBV4-1
d_call: .
cdr3_aa: CASSQDPVDTQYF
cdr3_nt: TGCGCCAGCAGCCAAGATCCCGTAGATACGCAGTATTTT

j_call: TRBJ2-3
clone_size: .
v_call: TRBV18
d_call: TRBD1
cdr3_aa: CASSQQGVGTDTQYF
cdr3_nt: TGTGCCAGCTCACAACAGGGGGTGGGCACAGATACGCAGTATTTT

j_call: TRBJ2-5
clone_size: .
v_call: TRBV7-2
d_call: .
cdr3_aa: CASSLVRGRETQYF
cdr3_nt: TGTGCCAGCAGCTTAGTACGGGGGCGGGAGACCCAGTACTTC

j_call: TRBJ2-3
clone_size: .
v_call: TRBV6-5
d_call: .
cdr3_aa: CASRVTDTDTQYF
cdr3_nt: TGTGCCAGCAGGGTGACAGATACAGATACGCAGTATTTT

j_call: TRBJ1-2
clone_size: many
v_call: TRBV5-1
d_call: .
cdr3_aa: CARRSGGPSNYGYTF
cdr3_nt: TGCGCCAGACGGAGTGGGGGCCCTTCTAACTATGGCTACACCTTC

j_call: TRBJ2-7
clone_size: few
v_call: TRBV29-1
d_call: TRBD1
cdr3_aa: CSVERTGDEAYEQYF
cdr3_nt: TGCAGCGTTGAGAGGACAGGGGACGAAGCCTACGAGCAGTACTTC

j_call: TRBJ1-2
clone_size: .
v_call: TRBV20-1
d_call: TRBD1
cdr3_aa: CSAMGQGIWNYGYTF
cdr3_nt: TGCAGTGCCATGGGACAGGGAATTTGGAACTATGGCTACACCTTC

j_call: TRBJ2-2
clone_size: few
v_call: TRBV5-1
d_call: .
cdr3_aa: CASRIANTGELFF
cdr3_nt: TGCGCCAGCAGGATCGCGAACACCGGGGAGCTGTTTTTT

j_call: TRBJ1-3
clone_size: .
v_call: TRBV6-2/TRBV6-3
d_call: .
cdr3_aa: CASSYSSISIYF
cdr3_nt: TGTGCCAGCAGTTACTCAAGTATCTCCATATATTTT

j_call: TRBJ2-7
clone_size: .
v_call: TRBV29-1
d_call: .
cdr3_aa: CSARGRGWEQYF
cdr3_nt: TGCAGCGCGCGAGGGAGAGGGTGGGAGCAGTACTTC

j_call: TRBJ2-7
clone_size: few
v_call: TRBV4-3
d_call: .
cdr3_aa: CASSQDAGPDF
cdr3_nt: TGCGCCAGCAGCCAAGATGCCGGCCCGGACTTC

j_call: TRBJ1-1
clone_size: .
v_call: TRBV5-1
d_call: .
cdr3_aa: CASSPETVWNTEAFF
cdr3_nt: TGCGCCAGCAGCCCGGAGACAGTTTGGAACACTGAAGCTTTCTTT

j_call: TRBJ2-2
clone_size: .
v_call: TRBV9
d_call: TRBD2
cdr3_aa: CASSLRGRSNTGELFF
cdr3_nt: TGTGCCAGCAGCCTGCGGGGGAGATCGAACACCGGGGAGCTGTTTTTT

j_call: TRBJ2-1
clone_size: few
v_call: TRBV25-1
d_call: TRBD2
cdr3_aa: CASSAFVGKRGGDNEQFF
cdr3_nt: TGTGCCAGCAGTGCATTTGTTGGGAAGCGGGGGGGAGACAATGAGCAGTTCTTC

j_call: TRBJ1-5
clone_size: few
v_call: TRBV20-1
d_call: .
cdr3_aa: CSASGGLQPQHF
cdr3_nt: TGCAGTGCTAGTGGGGGACTACAGCCCCAGCATTTT

j_call: TRBJ2-1
clone_size: .
v_call: TRBV4-3
d_call: TRBD2
cdr3_aa: CASSQVDGGGAYEQFF
cdr3_nt: TGCGCCAGCAGCCAAGTCGACGGCGGGGGGGCCTATGAGCAGTTCTTC

j_call: TRBJ1-4
clone_size: few
v_call: TRBV7-2
d_call: .
cdr3_aa: CASSLAMDTEKLFF
cdr3_nt: TGTGCCAGCAGCTTAGCGATGGACACTGAAAAACTGTTTTTT

j_call: TRBJ2-1
clone_size: .
v_call: TRBV10-3
d_call: TRBD2
cdr3_aa: CAISDRGTSGGASWEQFF
cdr3_nt: TGTGCCATCAGTGACCGTGGGACTAGCGGGGGGGCTTCATGGGAGCAGTTCTTC

j_call: TRBJ1-6
clone_size: few
v_call: TRBV6-6
d_call: .
cdr3_aa: CASSLQGGGSPLHF
cdr3_nt: TGTGCCAGCAGCCTACAGGGAGGTGGTTCACCCCTCCACTTT

j_call: TRBJ2-3
clone_size: few
v_call: TRBV12-3/TRBV12-4
d_call: .
cdr3_aa: CASVRQRTDTQYF
cdr3_nt: TGTGCCAGCGTTCGGCAACGCACAGATACGCAGTATTTT

j_call: TRBJ2-1
clone_size: once
v_call: TRBV4-2
d_call: TRBD2
cdr3_aa: CASSQVRTSGLNEQFF
cdr3_nt: TGTGCCAGCAGCCAAGTGAGGACTAGCGGGCTCAATGAGCAGTTCTTC

j_call: TRBJ1-4
clone_size: few
v_call: TRBV25-1
d_call: .
cdr3_aa: CASSVGGATNEKLFF
cdr3_nt: TGTGCCAGCAGCGTCGGCGGGGCAACTAATGAAAAACTGTTTTTT

j_call: TRBJ2-2
clone_size: few
v_call: TRBV28
d_call: .
cdr3_aa: CASSLALGNTGELFF
cdr3_nt: TGTGCCAGCAGTTTAGCGCTGGGAAACACCGGGGAGCTGTTTTTT

j_call: TRBJ1-1
clone_size: once
v_call: TRBV20-1
d_call: .
cdr3_aa: CSARVRGLGTEAFF
cdr3_nt: TGCAGTGCTAGAGTGCGGGGATTAGGCACTGAAGCTTTCTTT